Listed here are 20 T cell receptor beta chains from one sample, sequenced in a study of blood T cell repertoires in COVID-19. Clones were read by immunoSEQ multiplex PCR, and TCRdb kept only the in-frame ones, dropping some. The data show over 250,000 clones, around 85% seen once. The specimen sequenced was peripheral blood. The receptors stem from a human donor with COVID-19, enrolled during active disease. The donor label of this sample is uncertain.

The rearrangement uses TRBV28 and TRBJ2-7, with TRBD2 identical over 10 bases. Trimming removed 5 bases from V and 0 bases from J; junction bases left unmatched: 10. CDR1 MDHEN and CDR2 SYDVKM come from the germline V gene. CDR3 length: 17 amino acids. The CDR3 DNA reads TGTGCCAGCAGTCTTCCGGGACTAGCGAGAAGCTCCTACGAGCAGTACTTC. Its protein is CASSLPGLARSSYEQYF.

This clone appeared once. The rearrangement joins TRBV5-1 to TRBJ1-6, with D possibly TRBD1 on 6 matching bases. CDR1 SGHRS and CDR2 YFSETQ come from the germline V gene. Trimming took off 0 bases at V and 9 bases at J, with 10 bases between the two ends. The CDR3 extends over 14 amino acids. The DNA of the CDR3 is TGCGCCAGCAGCTTGGGACAGGAGGTTTCACCCCTCCACTTT. Translating gives CASSLGQEVSPLHF.

The J gene is TRBJ2-1, the V gene TRBV5-6; a weak D match, TRBD2 (5 bases). The V gene lost 2 bases and the J gene lost 9 bases, with 15 bases spanning the gap. CDR1 and CDR2 (germline): SGHDT, YYEEEE. This CDR3 is built from 14 residues. CDR3 sequence: CASSFGLAYREQFF. For the CDR3, the DNA is TGTGCCAGCAGCTTCGGTCTAGCCTACCGTGAGCAGTTCTTC.

CDR3 DNA sequence: TGTGCCAGCTCGGGACTAGCGGGAGGCCCCAACACCGGGGAGCTGTTTTTT. Translation gives CASSGLAGGPNTGELFF. The chain links TRBV6-4 to TRBJ2-2; 15 nucleotides agree with TRBD2. The CDR3 consists of 17 residues. CDR1 and CDR2 (germline): MRHNA, SNTAGT. J gave up 2 bases and V 8 bases, and 6 bases lay outside the gene matches.

V and J are TRBV27 and TRBJ2-3; no clear D. CDR1 is MNHEY and CDR2 is SMNVEV in the germline V gene (reference sequence). V was trimmed by 3 bases and J by 4 bases, leaving 20 bases between them. This CDR3 has 17 residues. CDR3: CASSFYPRQYGADTQYF. The DNA for the CDR3 is TGTGCCAGCAGTTTCTACCCCCGGCAATACGGAGCAGATACGCAGTATTTT.

The rearrangement joins TRBV7-2 to TRBJ1-2; 10 bases agree with TRBD1. The V segment lost 10 bases and the J segment 13 bases; nucleotides outside the gene matches: 18. The CDR3 runs 14 residues. Germline loops: CDR1 SGHTA, CDR2 FQGNSA. CDR3 nucleotide sequence: TGTGCCACTCAGGACGGGACAGGGGCTAGAAGTGTCACCTTC. Protein: CATQDGTGARSVTF.

V is TRBV27 and J is TRBJ2-7; TRBD1 is a possible D gene (6 bases). Deletions cut 3 bases from V and 4 bases from J, with 16 bases between. The CDR3 sequence is 15 residues long. Germline V gene sequence: CDR1 MNHEY, CDR2 SMNVEV (reference sequence). This chain's CDR3 is CASSFEGDWEYEQYF. CDR3 bases: TGTGCCAGCAGTTTCGAGGGGGATTGGGAATACGAGCAGTACTTC.

The chain recombines TRBV2 with TRBJ1-6, with D hard to call. Germline V CDR1 and CDR2: SNHLY, FYNNEI. The germline V and J ends were trimmed by 3 bases and 4 bases, with 10 bases remaining between them. The CDR3 extends over 15 amino acids. CDR3 in DNA: TGTGCCAGCAGTGACGCAGATGATTATAATTCACCCCTCCACTTT. This translates into CASSDADDYNSPLHF.

This chain connects TRBV5-6 to TRBJ2-2, with 12 nucleotides matching TRBD1. The junction had 8 bases not matched to a gene; V was cut back by 5 bases and J by 6 bases. Germline V gives CDR1 SGHDT, CDR2 YYEEEE. The CDR3 loop spans 16 amino acids. CDR3 coding DNA: TGTGCCAGCAGTCCCGGGACAGGGGGCTATGCCGGGGAGCTGTTTTTT. Its translation: CASSPGTGGYAGELFF.

This clone occurred once. V is TRBV19 and J is TRBJ1-1, with a possible D match to TRBD1 (5 bases). With 4 bases removed from V and 6 bases from J, the gap between germline ends came to 18 bases. Germline CDR1 LNHDA, CDR2 SQIVND (reference sequence). The CDR3 covers 15 residues. CDR3 loop: CASSNRGIQRPEAFF. CDR3 in DNA: TGTGCCAGTAGTAATCGGGGGATCCAAAGGCCTGAAGCTTTCTTT.

The chain uses TRBV29-1 and TRBJ2-5, with TRBD2 matching over 8 bases. The V segment lost 4 bases and the J segment 5 bases; nucleotides outside the gene matches: 3. The CDR3 spans 12 residues. Germline lookup yields CDR1 SQVTM and CDR2 ANQGSEA. CDR3 sequence reads: CSVATSGETQYF. The DNA of the CDR3 is TGCAGCGTTGCAACTAGCGGCGAGACCCAGTACTTC.

The chain recombines TRBV10-3 with TRBJ2-3; perhaps TRBD2 as D (5 bases). This CDR3 contains 13 residues. CDR1 and CDR2 from the germline V gene are ENHRY and SYGVKD. The V and J ends lost 8 bases and 5 bases respectively, with 14 bases between them. Here the CDR3 DNA reads TGTGCCATCGGCGCCGGTGAGGGAGATACGCAGTATTTT. Its protein product is CAIGAGEGDTQYF.

CDR3 region: CASSPSSGRADNEQFF. CDR3 nucleotides: TGTGCCAGCTCACCATCTAGCGGGAGGGCGGACAATGAGCAGTTCTTC. This chain joins TRBV18 and TRBJ2-1; TRBD2 agrees at 12 bases. This CDR3 has 16 amino acids. The germline gives CDR1 KGHSH, CDR2 LQKENI. Germline trimming cut 2 bases from V and 5 bases from J; bases unmatched to any gene: 4.

The chain is built from TRBV18 and TRBJ1-1; D is perhaps TRBD1 (5 bases). In germline, CDR1 is KGHSH, CDR2 LQKENI. CDR3 length: 15 residues. The ends were cut back, 2 bases at V and 3 bases at J, with 13 bases in the middle. CDR3 in amino acids: CASSPSGRGDTEAFF. In DNA form, the CDR3 reads TGTGCCAGCTCACCAAGTGGACGGGGGGACACTGAAGCTTTCTTT.

V is TRBV27 and J is TRBJ2-7, with 7 bases fitting TRBD1. The ends lost 4 bases at V and 2 bases at J; junction bases unmatched: 5. This CDR3 has 14 amino acids. The V gene's germline CDR1 is MNHEY and CDR2 SMNVEV (reference sequence). DNA for the CDR3: TGTGCCAGCAGTTGGACAGGTTTGACCTACGAGCAGTACTTC. Translated, it gives CASSWTGLTYEQYF.

The chain joins TRBV20-1 to TRBJ2-7; no firm D call. V was clipped by 6 bases and J by 4 bases, with 10 bases between them. The CDR3 has 11 amino acids. Germline V gene data show CDR1 as DFQATT and CDR2 as SNEGSKA (reference sequence). The CDR3 bases are TGCAGTGCCCGAGGCACTTACGAGCAGTACTTC. Its translation is CSARGTYEQYF.

The V and J genes are TRBV30 and TRBJ1-1; D might be TRBD1 (6 bases). Germline V gene lookup returns CDR1 GTSNPN and CDR2 SVGIG (reference sequence). Trimming cost V 5 bases and J 6 bases, with 10 bases left between them. CDR3 size: 11 residues. The CDR3 bases are TGTGCCTGGTCTCAGGGGTCTGAAGCTTTCTTT. This encodes CAWSQGSEAFF.

The chain has TRBV5-5 and TRBJ2-2; TRBD1 agrees at 8 bases. CDR3 length: 16 amino acids. V lost 4 bases to trimming and J lost 6 bases; unmatched junction nucleotides: 11. The germline V gene has CDR1 SGHKS and CDR2 YYEKEE (reference sequence). CDR3 DNA sequence: TGTGCCAGCAGCCCACGGACAGGGAGAGTTGCCGGGGAGCTGTTTTTT. Its translation: CASSPRTGRVAGELFF.

This chain uses TRBV6-5 with TRBJ1-1; TRBD1 might be the D (6 bases). The V gene's germline CDR1 is MNHEY and CDR2 SVGAGI. The CDR3 spans 14 residues. V was trimmed by 8 bases and J by 0 bases, leaving 13 bases between them. CDR3 DNA sequence: TGTGCCAGCGGGTTGGGACAAGTGAACACTGAAGCTTTCTTT. This gives the protein CASGLGQVNTEAFF.

The chain joins TRBV4-3 to TRBJ1-6, with D unresolved. Germline V gene sequence: CDR1 LGHNA, CDR2 YSLEER. The CDR3 is 14 amino acids. The germline V and J ends were trimmed by 0 bases and 9 bases, with 9 bases remaining between them. The CDR3 region has the DNA TGCGCCAGCAGCCAAGATGGGAGAGTTTCACCCCTCCACTTT. This gives the protein CASSQDGRVSPLHF.